This T cell receptor beta chain was captured in a study of blood T cell repertoires in COVID-19. The V and J ends lost 5 bases and 6 bases, in that order; junction bases with no gene match: 6. There are 14 residues in the CDR3. The germline V gene encodes CDR1 SGHTS and CDR2 YDEGEE. Measured with immunoSEQ multiplex PCR; TCRdb has only the in-frame clones, and not every one. This sample yields some 270,000 clones, of which 90% are seen a single time; about 4% belongs to the top ten. The source of this sequence is a woman under 40 with acute COVID-19. The chain links TRBV5-8 to TRBJ2-3; 10 positions match TRBD1. The sample was PBMCs or T cells enriched from blood (not recorded which). CDR3 nucleotides: TGTGCCAGCAGTAGGGGACAGGGGTTCGATACGCAGTATTTT. It is translated as CASSRGQGFDTQYF.